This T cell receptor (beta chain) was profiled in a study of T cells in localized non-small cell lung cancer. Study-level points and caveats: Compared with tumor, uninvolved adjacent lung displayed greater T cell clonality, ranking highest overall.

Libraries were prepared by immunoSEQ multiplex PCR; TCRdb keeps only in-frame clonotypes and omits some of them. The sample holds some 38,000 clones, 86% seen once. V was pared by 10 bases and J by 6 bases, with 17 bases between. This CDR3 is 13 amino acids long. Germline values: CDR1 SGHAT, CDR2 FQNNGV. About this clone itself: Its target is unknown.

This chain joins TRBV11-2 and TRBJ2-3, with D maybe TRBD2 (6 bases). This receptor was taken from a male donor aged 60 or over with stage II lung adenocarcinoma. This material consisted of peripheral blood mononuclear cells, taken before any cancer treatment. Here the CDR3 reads CATGRHLFDTQYF. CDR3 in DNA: TGTGCCACCGGGAGACACCTATTTGATACGCAGTATTTT.